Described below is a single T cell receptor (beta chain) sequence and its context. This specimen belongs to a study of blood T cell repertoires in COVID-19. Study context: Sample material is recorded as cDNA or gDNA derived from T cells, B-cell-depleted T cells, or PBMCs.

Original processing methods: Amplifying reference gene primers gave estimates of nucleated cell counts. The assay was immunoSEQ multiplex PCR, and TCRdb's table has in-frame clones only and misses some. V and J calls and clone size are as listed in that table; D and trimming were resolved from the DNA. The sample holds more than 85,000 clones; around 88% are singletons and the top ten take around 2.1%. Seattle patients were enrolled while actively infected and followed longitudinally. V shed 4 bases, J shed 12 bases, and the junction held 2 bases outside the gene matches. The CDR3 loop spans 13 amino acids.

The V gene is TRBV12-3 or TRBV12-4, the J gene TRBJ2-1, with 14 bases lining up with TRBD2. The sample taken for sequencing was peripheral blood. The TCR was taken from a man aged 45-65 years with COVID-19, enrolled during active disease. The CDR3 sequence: CASSSGLAGVQFF. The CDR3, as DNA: TGTGCCAGCAGTTCGGGACTAGCGGGGGTGCAGTTCTTC.